This TCR beta chain was recovered during a study of human T cells and chemical hapten exposure (dated by TCRdb to about 2021). General notes on the study: For sensitization, 2% DPC in acetone was applied to a 2 cm by 2 cm area of upper inner arm skin. Throughout the study period of roughly 24 weeks, patients also received therapeutic DPC doses to the scalp every week. Patch testing on the upper back used Finn chambers containing 0.01% DPC, with scoring done after 6 days according to International Contact Dermatitis Research Group standards. The patient cohort, mostly female, included alopecia areata with under or over 50% scalp involvement, alopecia totalis and alopecia universalis. The libraries were sequenced as a pool, and the TCR yield per sample differed mostly because of small variations in library volumes within the pool. This study followed changes in the peripheral blood TCR repertoire in vivo during primary and secondary sensitization of alopecia patients to the hapten diphenylcyclopropenone (DPC). Blood was sampled from patients pre-sensitization (week 0) and at 2, 6 and about 24 weeks after DPC sensitization. Approximately 30 alopecia patients provided blood for TCR sequencing at one to four time points (pre-sensitization, 2, 6 and 24 weeks).

The intended sense of this specimen's time point label: patch test 1, 2 weeks after DPC sensitization. This specimen's treatment or condition label, interpreted: therapeutic diphenylcyclopropenone sensitization with weekly scalp DPC. Blood at each patch-test visit was drawn before the patch test was applied. To be eligible, patients had to be aged 18 to 70, diagnosed with alopecia and judged suitable for DPC therapy, while pregnant patients were excluded. Total RNA was isolated from unfractionated whole blood collected in Tempus Blood RNA tubes. Library preparation was by RACE. These reads were obtained on a NextSeq 500. During library preparation, unique molecular identifiers were attached to individual cDNA molecules so that TCRs could be counted in a quantitative, reproducible way. Each blood RNA sample was used to sequence both TCR alpha and TCR beta chains. On the authors' methods: A median of roughly 99,000 TCRs per sample was observed, with a range of about 23,224 to 700,000. The Decombinator software suite was used to annotate the V, J and CDR3 of the TCR reads. For the PS versus PT1 abundance plots, all samples were subsampled to the same number of TCRs (28,000). Expanded TCRs were defined as absent before sensitization and observed at least eight times at the 2-week time point. Using fastp trimming at Q25 and MiXCR clonotype assembly, TCRdb reanalyzed the public sequencing data and kept in-frame beta chains. Each record represents a unique CDR3 protein, reported with the most common genes and DNA among its rows. The V and J calls were not made by the authors but by TCRdb's processing. This sample is represented by about 120,000 distinct CDR3 sequences; 9.5% to 13% of them were singletons. In total, the top ten clones hold roughly 1.3% of the sample.

Findings and caveats that apply to the study as a whole: All patients had alopecia, a presumed autoimmune disease, so their immune response might differ from that of healthy individuals. Compared with pre-sensitization or healthy control sets, expanded TCRs formed significantly more large CDR3 similarity clusters, which is consistent with antigen-driven responses. After repeated subsampling, the strength of the expansion versus patch-test correlation and the threshold at which it became significant changed. Patch test score correlated positively with the number of PT1 expanded TCRs, reaching significance at thresholds 8, 16 and 32 but not at 4. No change with DPC sensitization was found in the number of TCRs above 1 in 1000 frequency, and no evidence of global repertoire structure alterations was found.

This clonotype has only a few counts. Its antigen is unknown. It has no much larger one-base neighbor in the sample; base qualities were not kept. V is pared back by 3 bases and J by 2 bases, with 18 bases lying between the germline termini. Based on the germline V gene, the CDR1 and CDR2 sequences are LGHNA and YNFKEQ. From the cysteine up to the phenylalanine, the CDR3 has a length of 17 residues. The retained sequence is limited to the CDR3, 51 bases, with the frame set at the first base. In this chain, TRBV4-2 is recombined with TRBJ2-3, with no confidently assigned D gene. The clonotype was recovered from a woman between 50 and 59 years old with alopecia areata. Some clones in this sample may be carry-over from other donors' samples. The material sequenced was whole blood, taken in connection with sensitization to the hapten diphenylcyclopropenone (DPC). This receptor carries the CDR3 CASSHPYPEESTDTQYF. The nucleotide sequence is TGTGCCAGCAGCCACCCCTATCCAGAAGAATCCACAGATACGCAGTATTTT.